These 5 T cell receptor beta chains were all obtained from the same sample, sequenced in a study of response to subunit inactivated influenza vaccine. TCRdb re-called the RT-PCR reads through MiXCR, storing one row per CDR3 protein. The sample includes about 530,000 distinct CDR3 sequences, over 9.5% of them seen just once. The sequenced sample was PBMCs from blood, obtained on the day of vaccination. These receptors came from a middle-aged man who received an inactivated influenza vaccine.

The rearrangement uses TRBV18 and TRBJ2-7; D gene unclear. Germline lookup yields CDR1 KGHSH and CDR2 LQKENI. Trimming removed 2 bases at V and 1 base at J, with 9 bases between. The CDR3 consists of 14 residues. CDR3 loop: CASSPLATSYEQYF. In DNA form, the CDR3 reads TGTGCCAGCTCACCATTGGCGACTTCCTACGAGCAGTACTTC.

V is TRBV29-1 and J is TRBJ2-1; D gene uncertain. Trimming left V 3 bases short and J 7 bases short, with 10 bases between. CDR3 length: 12 residues. CDR1 is SQVTM, CDR2 ANQGSEA, per germline. This chain's CDR3 is CSVDKVGNEQFF. For the CDR3, the DNA is TGCAGCGTTGATAAGGTGGGAAATGAGCAGTTCTTC.

This clonotype appeared many times. V usage is TRBV12-3 or TRBV12-4 and J usage is TRBJ1-2; a possible D gene is TRBD1 (5 bases). V was trimmed by 3 bases and J by 4 bases, leaving 6 bases between them. CDR3 length equals 12 residues. Here the CDR3 reads CASSFDSYGYTF. For the CDR3, the DNA is TGTGCCAGCAGTTTCGACAGCTATGGCTACACCTTC.

This clonotype was picked up many times. Written as DNA, the CDR3 is TGCGCCAGCAGCTTGGCTGTCCGACAAGACACAGATACGCAGTATTTT. Protein sequence: CASSLAVRQDTDTQYF. The V gene is TRBV5-1, the J gene TRBJ2-3; no clear D. With 0 bases removed from V and 2 bases from J, the gap between germline ends came to 13 bases. In germline, CDR1 is SGHRS, CDR2 YFSETQ. CDR3 length: 16 residues.

This clonotype was observed a few times. The rearrangement uses TRBV6-5 and TRBJ1-1; D is uncertain. V shed 0 bases and J shed 1 base, with 12 bases lying between them. The V gene's germline CDR1 is MNHEY and CDR2 SVGAGI. This CDR3 region has 16 residues. CDR3 loop: CASSYSSIDANTEAFF. CDR3 DNA: TGTGCCAGCAGTTACTCCTCAATTGACGCGAACACTGAAGCTTTCTTT.